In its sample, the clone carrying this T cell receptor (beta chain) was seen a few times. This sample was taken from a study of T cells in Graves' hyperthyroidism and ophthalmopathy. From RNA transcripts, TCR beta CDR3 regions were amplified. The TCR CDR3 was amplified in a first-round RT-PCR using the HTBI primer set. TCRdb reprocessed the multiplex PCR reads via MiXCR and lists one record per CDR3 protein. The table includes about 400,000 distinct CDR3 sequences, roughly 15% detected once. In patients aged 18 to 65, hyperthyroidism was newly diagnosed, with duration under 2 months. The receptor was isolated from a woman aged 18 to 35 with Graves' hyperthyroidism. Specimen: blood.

CDR3 nucleotides: TGCGCCAGCAGCCAAGCCGGGAGGGCTGAAGCTTTCTTT. It translates to CASSQAGRAEAFF. The chain uses TRBV4-3 and TRBJ1-1; D gene unclear. Per germline, CDR1 LGHNA and CDR2 YSLEER. This CDR3 region has 13 residues. V shed 1 base and J shed 6 bases, with 9 bases lying between them.